What follows is one T cell receptor beta chain and its context. Libraries were prepared by immunoSEQ multiplex PCR; TCRdb keeps only in-frame clonotypes and omits some of them. The data contain just over 2,000,000 clones, 85% to 95% of them seen just once; the ten biggest clones take up roughly 0.13%. This sample was included in a study of shared clonotypes between healthy human individuals. About the study: The composition of the donors was two women and a few men aged 18 to 49.

The sample consisted of naive CD4+ T cells sorted from blood. Indicated subset: CD45RA+ positively selected. The TCR sequence derives from a young man in good health.

CDR3 in DNA: TGTGCCAGCAGACCTAGCGGGGGTCAGACCCAGTACTTC. Translated, it gives CASRPSGGQTQYF. This chain links TRBV7-9 with TRBJ2-5; TRBD2 matches 10 bases. CDR3 length: 13 residues. V trimming: 6 bases; J trimming: 6 bases; junction bases outside the gene matches: 4. Looked up from germline, CDR1 is SEHNR and CDR2 is FQNEAQ (reference sequence).